This TCR beta chain was obtained from a study of blood T cell repertoires in COVID-19. For the study at large: Whether acute or convalescent, the COVID-19 samples came from the United States, Italy and Spain. T cells, B-cell-depleted T cells, or PBMCs supplied cDNA or gDNA.

The trim removed 5 bases at V and 0 bases at J, leaving 5 bases unmatched. Germline lookup yields CDR1 MNHEY and CDR2 SMNVEV (reference sequence). This CDR3 spans 15 amino acids. In the original processing: Researchers report that nucleated cell counts were estimated from reference gene primer amplification. The table came from immunoSEQ multiplex PCR; TCRdb's copy has only in-frame clones and leaves some out. V and J calls and clone size are given by that table; D and trimming were obtained from the DNA. The sample has about 410,000 clones, 75% to 90% seen once. Material for sequencing was peripheral blood. The receptor was derived from a woman between 25 and 40 years old with active or convalescent COVID-19. The chain joins TRBV27 to TRBJ2-3; 7 bases fit TRBD2. The CDR3 sequence: CASSPTSESTDTQYF. The CDR3, as DNA: TGTGCCAGCAGTCCTACTAGCGAGAGCACAGATACGCAGTATTTT.